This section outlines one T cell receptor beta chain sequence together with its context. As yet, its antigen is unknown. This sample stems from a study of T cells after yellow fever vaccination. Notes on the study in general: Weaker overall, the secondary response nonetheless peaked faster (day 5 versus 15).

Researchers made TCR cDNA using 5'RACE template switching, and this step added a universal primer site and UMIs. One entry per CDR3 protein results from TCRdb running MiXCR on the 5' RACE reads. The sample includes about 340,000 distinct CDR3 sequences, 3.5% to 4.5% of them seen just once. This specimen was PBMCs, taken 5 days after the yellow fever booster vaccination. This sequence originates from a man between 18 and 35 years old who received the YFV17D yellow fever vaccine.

The CDR3: CASSYESNSPLHF. The CDR3 coding sequence is TGTGCCAGCAGTTACGAGTCAAATTCACCCCTCCACTTT. The chain combines TRBV6-2 or TRBV6-3 with TRBJ1-6; D remains unclear. CDR1 MNHEY and CDR2 SVGEGT come from the germline V gene. CDR3 length: 13 residues. V shed 2 bases and J shed 7 bases, with 6 bases lying between them.